The clone carrying this T cell receptor beta chain was observed a few times. The data belong to a study of identical twins. MiXCR, applied by TCRdb to the 5' RACE reads, yields one record per CDR3 protein. The sample consists of about 530,000 distinct CDR3 sequences, nearly 15% of them appearing once. This CDR3 comprises 14 residues. Deletions cut 5 bases from V and 3 bases from J, with 14 bases between. Germline CDR1 reads SGDLS; CDR2 reads YYNGEE. These sequences were also reported in another study, on yellow fever vaccine responses in identical twins.

This sequence joins TRBV9 and TRBJ2-5; the D call may be TRBD1 or TRBD2 (6 bases each). This sequence originates from a woman younger than 35 in good health. Specimen: CD4+ T cells sorted from blood. In DNA, the CDR3 is TGTGCCAGCAGTGTCACGGGGGCCAAAGAGACCCAGTACTTC. As protein: CASSVTGAKETQYF.